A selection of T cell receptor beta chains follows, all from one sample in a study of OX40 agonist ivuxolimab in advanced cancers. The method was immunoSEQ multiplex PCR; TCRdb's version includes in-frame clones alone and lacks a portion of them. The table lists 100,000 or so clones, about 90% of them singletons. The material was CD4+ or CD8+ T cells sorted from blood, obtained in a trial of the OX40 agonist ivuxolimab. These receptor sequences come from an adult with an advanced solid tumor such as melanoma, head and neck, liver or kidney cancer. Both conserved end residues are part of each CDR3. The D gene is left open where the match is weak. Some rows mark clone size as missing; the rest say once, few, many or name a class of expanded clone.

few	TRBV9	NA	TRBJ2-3	TGTGCCAGCAGCGTTCGCCACCTAGCAGATACGCAGTATTTT	CASSVRHLADTQYF
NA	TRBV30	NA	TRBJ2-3	TGTGCCTGGAGTGGGACAGATACGCAGTATTTT	CAWSGTDTQYF
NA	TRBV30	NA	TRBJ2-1	TGTGCCTGGGGGCTCAATATTTACAATGAGCAGTTCTTC	CAWGLNIYNEQFF
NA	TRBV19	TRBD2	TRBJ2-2	TGTGCCAGTAGTAGAATCCTAGCGGACTACACCGGGGAGCTGTTTTTT	CASSRILADYTGELFF
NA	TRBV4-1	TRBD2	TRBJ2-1	TGCGCCAGCAGCCAGCCCATAGCGGGAGGGCCCAATAATGAGCAGTTCTTC	CASSQPIAGGPNNEQFF
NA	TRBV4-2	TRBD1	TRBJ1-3	TGTGCCAGCAGCCAAACACCGGACAGGGCAGCCAACACCATATATTTT	CASSQTPDRAANTIYF
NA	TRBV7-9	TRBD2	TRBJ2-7	TGTGCCAGCAGCTGGGACGGGGGGGAGCAGTACTTC	CASSWDGGEQYF
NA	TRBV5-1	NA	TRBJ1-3	TGCGCCAGCAGCTTGGTCGGTCCACTCTCTGGAAACACCATATATTTT	CASSLVGPLSGNTIYF
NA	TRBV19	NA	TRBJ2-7	TGTGCCAGTAGTAGGGCAGGGGCAAACTACGAGCAGTACTTC	CASSRAGANYEQYF
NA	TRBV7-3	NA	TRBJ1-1	TGTGCCACTAAAATCCCCCGACGGCCCCCTGAAGCTTTCTTT	CATKIPRRPPEAFF
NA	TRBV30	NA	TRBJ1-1	TGTGCCTGGACCCCGAGAACTGAAGCTTTCTTT	CAWTPRTEAFF
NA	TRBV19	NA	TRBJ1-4	TGTGCCAGTAGTATTGGACAGTTTAATGAAAAACTGTTTTTT	CASSIGQFNEKLFF
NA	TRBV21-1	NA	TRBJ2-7	TGTGCCAGCAGCCCTCGTGGGACTAGCGGGACCTACGAGCAGTACTTC	CASSPRGTSGTYEQYF
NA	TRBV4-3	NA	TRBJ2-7	TGCGCCAGCAGCCAACTCGCCCGGGAGAACGAGCAGTACTTC	CASSQLARENEQYF
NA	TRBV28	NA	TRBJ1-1	TGTGCCAGCTCATTCGGGGGGTGGAACACTGAAGCTTTCTTT	CASSFGGWNTEAFF
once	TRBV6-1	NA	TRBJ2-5	TGTGCCAGCACCACGACAGCTAAAGAGACCCAGTACTTC	CASTTTAKETQYF
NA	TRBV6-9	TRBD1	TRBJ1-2	TGTGCCAGCAGTTCAGCCGGGACAGGGTACGGCTACACCTTC	CASSSAGTGYGYTF
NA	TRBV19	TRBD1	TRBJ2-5	TGTGCCAGTAGTCCCGTCGACAGGGGCAAGACCCAGTACTTC	CASSPVDRGKTQYF
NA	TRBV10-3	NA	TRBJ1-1	TGTGCCATCAGTGAGTCGACCCGGACGAACACTGAAGCTTTCTTT	CAISESTRTNTEAFF
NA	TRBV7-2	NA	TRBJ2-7	TGTGCCAGCAGCTTAACCGGACAGAACTACGAGCAGTACTTC	CASSLTGQNYEQYF
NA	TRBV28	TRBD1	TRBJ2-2	TGTGCCAGCAGTTTGACAGGGGACGGTACCGGGGAGCTGTTTTTT	CASSLTGDGTGELFF
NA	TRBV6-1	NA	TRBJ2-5	TGTGCCAGCAGCCGAGGACTGCGGGGAGGGACCCAGTACTTC	CASSRGLRGGTQYF
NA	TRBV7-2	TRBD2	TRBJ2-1	TGTGCCAGCAGCTTAGCCCTTACTAGCGGGGGGTACAATGAGCAGTTCTTC	CASSLALTSGGYNEQFF
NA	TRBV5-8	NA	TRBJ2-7	TGTGCCAGCAGCCCGCGGGTACTCCTTTACGAGCAGTACTTC	CASSPRVLLYEQYF
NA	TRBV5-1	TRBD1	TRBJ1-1	TGCGCCAGCAGCCCCAGGGGGGGAATGAACACTGAAGCTTTCTTT	CASSPRGGMNTEAFF
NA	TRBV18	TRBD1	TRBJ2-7	TGTGCCAGCTCACCACCGGCACAGGGGGCGAAAGAGCAGTACTTC	CASSPPAQGAKEQYF
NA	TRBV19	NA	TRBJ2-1	TGTGCCAGTAGTAGTTTATCGGACAGAGACAATGAGCAGTTCTTC	CASSSLSDRDNEQFF
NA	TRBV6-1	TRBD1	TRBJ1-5	TGTGCCAGCAGTGACGGACAGGCCCGGCAGCCCCAGCATTTT	CASSDGQARQPQHF
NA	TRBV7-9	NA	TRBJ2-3	TGTGCCAGCAGCTTAGGTCTGGGGTTCACAGATACGCAGTATTTT	CASSLGLGFTDTQYF
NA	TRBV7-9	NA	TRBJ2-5	TGTGCCAGCAGCCAGGGATCCCGGCAAGAGACCCAGTACTTC	CASSQGSRQETQYF
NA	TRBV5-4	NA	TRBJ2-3	TGTGCCAGCAGCTTGGCCTTCACCGGACCAGATACGCAGTATTTT	CASSLAFTGPDTQYF
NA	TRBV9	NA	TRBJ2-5	TGTGCCAGCAGCCTTGGGATGGAGGAGACCCAGTACTTC	CASSLGMEETQYF
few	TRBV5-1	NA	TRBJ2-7	TGCGCCAGCAGCTTGGTGGCAGCGGACTGGGCCTCCTACGAGCAGTACTTC	CASSLVAADWASYEQYF
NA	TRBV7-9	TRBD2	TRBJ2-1	TGTGCCAGCAGTAATTACAGAGGGACTAGCATCCTCCACAATGAGCAGTTCTTC	CASSNYRGTSILHNEQFF
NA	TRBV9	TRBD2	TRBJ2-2	TGTGCCAGCAGCGGCCTTAATGGGGGGGAAGCCGGGGAGCTGTTTTTT	CASSGLNGGEAGELFF
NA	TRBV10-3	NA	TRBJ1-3	TGTGCCATCAGTAAGGCAGAACCTTCTGGAAACACCATATATTTT	CAISKAEPSGNTIYF
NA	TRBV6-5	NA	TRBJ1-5	TGTGCCAGCAGTTACTCGCGGAGGGGAGATCAGCCCCAGCATTTT	CASSYSRRGDQPQHF
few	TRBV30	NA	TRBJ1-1	TGTGCCTGGAGTTTCTGGCTGAACACTGAAGCTTTCTTT	CAWSFWLNTEAFF
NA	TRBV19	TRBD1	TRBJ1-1	TGTGCCAGTAGCACGACAGGGGACACTGAAGCTTTCTTT	CASSTTGDTEAFF
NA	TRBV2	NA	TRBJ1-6	TGTGCCAGCAGTGAGCAGCTGGGCCCTATCTATAATTCACCCCTCCACTTT	CASSEQLGPIYNSPLHF
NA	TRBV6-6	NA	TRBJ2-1	TGTGCCAGCAGTTACGGGGCCCTAGGTTGGGGCAATGAGCAGTTCTTC	CASSYGALGWGNEQFF
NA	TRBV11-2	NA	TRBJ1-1	TGTGCCAGCAGCTCCAGCAGACGGAAGAACACTGAAGCTTTCTTT	CASSSSRRKNTEAFF
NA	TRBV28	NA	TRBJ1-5	TGTGCCAGCAGTTTACGTCTTGGTAGCAATCAGCCCCAGCATTTT	CASSLRLGSNQPQHF
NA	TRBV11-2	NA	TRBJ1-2	TGTGCCAGCAGCTTAGGGGGGGCCCTCGGCTATGGCTACACCTTC	CASSLGGALGYGYTF
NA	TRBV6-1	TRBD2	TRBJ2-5	TGTGCCAGCAGTGAAGGTGGTAGCGGGAGATTTAAGACCCAGTACTTC	CASSEGGSGRFKTQYF
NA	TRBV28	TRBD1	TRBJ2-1	TGTGCCAGCAGTCTAACCGGGACAGGCTACAATGAGCAGTTCTTC	CASSLTGTGYNEQFF
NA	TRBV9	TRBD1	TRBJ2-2	TGTGCCAGCGGTGAGCAGTGGGACAGGGAGGTCACCGGGGAGCTGTTTTTT	CASGEQWDREVTGELFF
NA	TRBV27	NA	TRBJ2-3	TGTGCCAGCATCCGGGGCGGGACCTTTGGTACGCAGTATTTT	CASIRGGTFGTQYF
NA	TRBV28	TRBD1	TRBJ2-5	TGTGCCAGCAGTGGTTTAGGACAGGGACAAGAGACCCAGTACTTC	CASSGLGQGQETQYF
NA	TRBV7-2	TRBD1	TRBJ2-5	TGTGCCAGCAGCTTGCGCGGACAGGGGGAGGGGACCCAGTACTTC	CASSLRGQGEGTQYF
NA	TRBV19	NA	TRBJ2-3	TGTGCCAGTAGACAACTCCTTAGCACAGATACGCAGTATTTT	CASRQLLSTDTQYF
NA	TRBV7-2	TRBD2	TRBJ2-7	TGTGCCAGCAGCTTACGGACTAGCGGCTACGAGCAGTACTTC	CASSLRTSGYEQYF
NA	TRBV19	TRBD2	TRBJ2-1	TGTGCCAGTAGACCACTAGCGGGAGGTGTTGGTGAGCAGTTCTTC	CASRPLAGGVGEQFF
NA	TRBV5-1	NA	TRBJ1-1	TGCGCCAGCAGCCTATTTTCGGGGGCGGGCACTGAAGCTTTCTTT	CASSLFSGAGTEAFF